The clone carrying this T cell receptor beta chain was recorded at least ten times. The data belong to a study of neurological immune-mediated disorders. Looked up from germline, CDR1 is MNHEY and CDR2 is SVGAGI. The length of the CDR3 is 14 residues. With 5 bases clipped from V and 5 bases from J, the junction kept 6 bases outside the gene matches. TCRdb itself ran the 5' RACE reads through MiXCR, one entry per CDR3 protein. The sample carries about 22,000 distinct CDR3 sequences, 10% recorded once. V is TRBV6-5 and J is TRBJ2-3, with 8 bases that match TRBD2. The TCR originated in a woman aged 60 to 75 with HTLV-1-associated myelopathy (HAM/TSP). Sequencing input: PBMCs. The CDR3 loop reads CASSVRGGRDTQYF. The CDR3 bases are TGTGCCAGCAGTGTCCGGGGGGGCCGAGATACGCAGTATTTT.